The rows below give T cell receptor beta chains drawn from one sample of a study of T cells after yellow fever vaccination. TCRdb fed the 5' RACE reads into MiXCR, producing one record per CDR3 protein. The profile shows some 350,000 distinct CDR3 sequences, about 8.7% of them singletons. The material sequenced was PBMCs, taken on the day of the first yellow fever vaccination. The receptors shown here come from a man between 18 and 35 years old who received the YFV17D yellow fever vaccine. Both conserved end residues are part of each CDR3. The D gene is left open where the match is weak. Size tells how often a clone was seen (once, few, many) or the class of an expanded clone, and some rows leave it out.

>few|TRBJ2-3|TRBV6-1|TRBD1
CASRLTGGGTDTQYF
TGTGCCAGCAGACTGACAGGGGGCGGCACAGATACGCAGTATTTT
>many|TRBJ1-6|TRBV6-1|.
CASRKVYNSPLHF
TGTGCCAGCAGGAAGGTTTATAATTCACCCCTCCACTTT
>few|TRBJ2-5|TRBV29-1|TRBD1
CSILTGDQETQYF
TGCAGCATTCTTACAGGGGACCAAGAGACCCAGTACTTC
>.|TRBJ1-2|TRBV19|.
CASSITGASGYTF
TGTGCCAGTAGTATTACCGGGGCATCCGGCTACACCTTC
>many|TRBJ2-2|TRBV5-6|TRBD2
CASSHGAGGNTGELFF
TGTGCCAGCAGCCATGGGGCGGGGGGGAACACCGGGGAGCTGTTTTTT
>few|TRBJ1-3|TRBV9|.
CASSAGLLGTIYF
TGTGCCAGCAGCGCAGGGCTTCTGGGAACCATATATTTT
>many|TRBJ2-7|TRBV12-3/TRBV12-4|.
CAPNYEQYF
TGTGCTCCAAACTACGAGCAGTACTTC
>few|TRBJ1-1|TRBV5-1|TRBD1
CASSRPGQGLPNTEAFF
TGCGCCAGCAGCCGTCCGGGACAGGGCCTGCCAAACACTGAAGCTTTCTTT
>many|TRBJ2-1|TRBV7-6|.
CASSLESGNEQFF
TGTGCCAGCAGCTTAGAGAGTGGCAATGAGCAGTTCTTC
>.|TRBJ2-2|TRBV4-1|.
CASSQDLGPGELFF
TGCGCCAGCAGCCAAGACTTGGGGCCCGGGGAGCTGTTTTTT
>.|TRBJ1-1|TRBV12-3/TRBV12-4|TRBD1
CASSLAYMRQGARFF
TGTGCCAGCAGTTTAGCGTATATGAGACAGGGGGCGCGATTCTTT